This T cell receptor (beta chain) was identified in a study of vaccination effects on CD4 cells after COVID-19 (dated by TCRdb to between 2021 and 2024). Background for the entire study: The ViraFEST assay stimulated PBMC with viral peptide pools and then used TCR sequencing to identify antigen-specific CD4+ T cell clonotypes by expansion. The full study included over 8 COVID-19 convalescent patients and several SARS-CoV-2-naive healthy vaccine recipients. Across the study, the median time from the second dose to post-vaccine sampling was 72 days (range 14 to 241). SARS-CoV-2 spike-specific CD4+ TCR repertoires from before and after mRNA vaccination were compared in COVID-19 convalescent patients and in infection-naive vaccine recipients. Some 2 million PBMC per well were cultured in IMDM with 5% human AB serum, 10 IU/ml IL-2 and gentamicin, plus 10 ug/ml peptides. Cultures from other donors in the study were sequenced with the Oncomine TCR Beta short-read assay on an Illumina iSeq 100.

The library was prepared using the immunoSEQ multiplex PCR assay. DNA from the cultured and isolated CD4+ T cells underwent TCR beta CDR3 sequencing. The original methods were these. Non-productive TCR sequences were discarded, and reads were trimmed to the CDR3 region, with only CDR3s of 7 or more amino acids retained. The MANAFEST web app was used to pick out antigen-specific clonotypes by comparing their expansion in peptide wells with that in reference cultures. To be called positive, a clone needed expansion at FDR<0.05 compared with the reference and with all other wells, an odds ratio greater than 5, and a frequency greater than 0.1% in two replicate wells. A clonotype was defined as cross-reactive if the clonotype was significantly expanded both in SARS-CoV-2 spike wells and in at least one common cold coronavirus spike condition. Levenshtein distance calculated with the stringdist R package was used to assess CDR3 similarity, and unrooted trees were constructed with ape in R 3.6.1. What TCRdb holds here is the immuneACCESS table cut down to in-frame rearrangements. Part of the clones is not present; checked against another copy, under half of the missing clones reflect an unresolved V gene, and the others are unexplained. V, J and clone size are those of that table, while D and trimming were read from the DNA. In this sample the table shows 66,000 or so clones, approximately 79% of which occur a single time. The ten biggest clones cover more than 2% of the sample.

The study at large found these results: In healthy vaccine recipients, vaccine-induced clones were almost all SARS-CoV-2 mono-reactive, with only 1 of 255 being cross-reactive with common cold coronaviruses. Only a small number of convalescent patients were included, and no early post-infection timepoints were available, which limited the study. Both infection-induced and vaccine-induced clones contracted markedly at late post-vaccination timepoints, which is consistent with waning T cell responses.

The CDR3, from cysteine to phenylalanine, totals 15 residues. Only the CDR3 DNA is retained, 45 bases long and in frame from the first base. After around 10 days of culture, CD4+ T cells were isolated with the EasySep CD4+ T cell isolation kit. Each participant got two doses of an mRNA SARS-CoV-2 vaccine, either BNT162b2 or mRNA-1273. The absence of prior SARS-CoV-2 infection in healthy vaccine recipients was confirmed by negative nucleocapsid antibodies before and after vaccination. Half of the culture medium was replaced with fresh IL-2-containing medium on days 3 and 7. Unless otherwise noted, each peptide stimulation condition was cultured in triplicate wells. Using Ficoll-Paque Plus gradient centrifugation, PBMC were separated from whole blood and then either used fresh or cryopreserved at -140C. The QIAamp micro DNA kit was used to extract genomic DNA from the cultured CD4+ T cells. A note on this clone: Its antigen is unknown. Base qualities are not recorded, but no much larger clone differs from it by a single base.

The material was CD4+ T cells from PBMCs cultured without peptide, obtained after COVID-19 vaccination. The sequence derives from a human donor who received a COVID-19 vaccine. The V and J genes are TRBV21-1 and TRBJ2-5; the table's TRBD2 call for D was not verified on the DNA. TRBV21-1 constitutes a pseudogene. CDR3 protein: CASGPSGGAQETQYF. The DNA sequence follows: TGTGCCAGCGGACCTAGCGGGGGGGCCCAAGAGACCCAGTACTTC.